The 32 T cell receptor beta chains below were found in one sample sequenced in a study of T cell responses to AZD1222 COVID-19 vaccine. Sequencing was performed with immunoSEQ multiplex PCR; in TCRdb, only in-frame clones are kept and a portion is missing. In the table there are some 100,000 clones, over 75% of which are singletons. Sample: peripheral blood, taken 28 days after the second AZD1222 dose. These receptors were taken from an adult who received the AZD1222 COVID-19 vaccine.

J is TRBJ1-1 and V is TRBV7-9, with D unclear. V was pared by 1 base and J by 3 bases, with 0 bases between. Per germline, CDR1 SEHNR and CDR2 FQNEAQ (reference sequence). This CDR3 region has 11 residues. CDR3 sequence (DNA): TGTGCCAGCAGCTTAGACACTGAAGCTTTCTTT. It yields the protein CASSLDTEAFF.

There are a few counts of this clone. The rearrangement joins TRBV10-3 to TRBJ2-3, with TRBD2 matching 7 bases. After removal of 11 bases from V and 6 bases from J, the junction contained 14 bases not matched to a gene. CDR1 and CDR2 (germline): ENHRY, SYGVKD. This CDR3 is 14 amino acids long. This CDR3 is CAVLAGYTGDTQYF. CDR3 nucleotide sequence: TGTGCCGTCTTAGCGGGCTACACGGGTGATACGCAGTATTTT.

The rearrangement joins TRBV4-3 to TRBJ2-7, with 10 positions matching TRBD2. The junction had 4 bases not matched to a gene; V was cut back by 4 bases and J by 1 base. Germline CDR1 is LGHNA and CDR2 is YSLEER. The CDR3 covers 15 residues. CDR3 coding DNA: TGCGCCAGCAGCCCAGGACTAGCGGCATCCTACGAGCAGTACTTC. It specifies CASSPGLAASYEQYF.

This clone was found once. This chain uses TRBV11-2 with TRBJ2-1, with 12 bases matching TRBD2. The junction had 7 bases not matched to a gene; V was cut back by 4 bases and J by 6 bases. CDR1 SGHAT and CDR2 FQNNGV come from the germline V gene. CDR3 length: 16 residues. For the CDR3, the DNA is TGTGCCAGCAGCTACGAGACTAGCGGGGGAGGCAATGAGCAGTTCTTC. Translation gives CASSYETSGGGNEQFF.

The V and J genes are TRBV7-9 and TRBJ2-1, with D perhaps TRBD1 (6 bases). Germline V gene sequence: CDR1 SEHNR, CDR2 FQNEAQ (reference sequence). This CDR3 comprises 15 residues. Trimming stripped 5 bases from V and 8 bases from J, with 19 bases between. CDR3 in amino acids: CASSTRTAPGHEQFF. CDR3 nucleotide sequence: TGTGCCAGCAGCACTCGGACAGCCCCGGGCCATGAGCAGTTCTTC.

This chain connects TRBV3-1 (or the pseudogene TRBV3-2) to TRBJ2-1; 16 bases match TRBD2. The CDR3 has 18 residues. Germline assignment: CDR1 LGHDT and CDR2 YNNKEL (reference sequence). With 4 bases clipped from V and 8 bases from J, the junction kept 11 bases outside the gene matches. CDR3 bases: TGTGCCAGCAGCCCATACCCCGGGACTAGCGGGAGGGCTCATGAGCAGTTCTTC. Translated, it gives CASSPYPGTSGRAHEQFF.

The V and J genes are TRBV18 and TRBJ1-1; the D gene is possibly TRBD1 (5 bases). Trimming took 1 base from V and 0 from J, leaving 18 bases between them. This CDR3 has 18 amino acids. CDR1 KGHSH and CDR2 LQKENI come from the germline V gene. As DNA, the CDR3 is TGTGCCAGCTCACCACGCGCCGGGGGGAATTTGATGAACACTGAAGCTTTCTTT. Its protein product is CASSPRAGGNLMNTEAFF.

The rearrangement links TRBV19 to TRBJ2-2; 7 nucleotides line up with TRBD2. V lost 7 bases and J lost 0; bases outside the gene matches: 8. CDR3 length: 16 amino acids. In germline, CDR1 is LNHDA, CDR2 SQIVND (reference sequence). In DNA form, the CDR3 reads TGTGCCAGTAAGTCCGGGGGGACTTCGAACACCGGGGAGCTGTTTTTT. It yields the protein CASKSGGTSNTGELFF.

The table lists this clone with a count of one. The chain carries TRBV11-3 and TRBJ2-7, with 9 bases aligning to TRBD2. With 0 bases clipped from V and 2 bases from J, the junction kept 11 bases outside the gene matches. There are 18 residues in the CDR3. In germline, CDR1 is SGHNT, CDR2 YENEEA. The CDR3 sequence is CASSLDRILAGVPYEQYF. CDR3 nucleotide sequence: TGTGCCAGCAGCTTAGACCGCATTTTAGCGGGAGTTCCCTACGAGCAGTACTTC. Full variable domain (outside the CDR3, taken from reference TRBV11-3 and TRBJ2-7): EAGVVQSPRYKIIEKKQPVAFWCNPISGHNTLYWYLQNLGQGPELLIRYENEEAVDDSQLPKDRFSAERLKGVDSTLKIQPAELGDSAVYLCASSLDRILAGVPYEQYFGPGTRLTVT.

J is TRBJ1-1 and V is TRBV4-3; 7 nucleotides align to TRBD1. There are 16 residues in the CDR3. V was pared by 3 bases and J by 4 bases, with 11 bases of the junction left unmatched. Germline CDR1 LGHNA, CDR2 YSLEER. The CDR3 nucleotides are TGCGCCAGCAGCCAGAGACAGGGCTGGAGTGGCACTGAAGCTTTCTTT. It encodes CASSQRQGWSGTEAFF.

This sequence joins TRBV10-3 and TRBJ2-3; TRBD2 aligns across 12 bases. J was trimmed by 0 bases and V by 4 bases; bases with no gene match: 8. Germline CDR1 reads ENHRY; CDR2 reads SYGVKD. The CDR3 loop spans 18 amino acids. The CDR3 nucleotides read TGTGCCATCAGTGGTTCTAGCGGGAGGGCAGCTAGCACAGATACGCAGTATTTT. Translating gives CAISGSSGRAASTDTQYF.

This clone was picked up a small number of times. The rearrangement links TRBV5-1 to TRBJ2-1, with D perhaps given as TRBD1 or TRBD2 (5 bases each). Germline assignment: CDR1 SGHRS and CDR2 YFSETQ. V was trimmed by 0 bases and J by 6 bases, leaving 13 bases between them. The CDR3 totals 15 residues. The CDR3 protein is CASSLGWGSFNEQFF. CDR3 sequence (DNA): TGCGCCAGCAGCTTGGGATGGGGGTCTTTCAATGAGCAGTTCTTC.

This clone was observed once. This chain links TRBV25-1 with TRBJ1-6, with D possibly TRBD1 on 5 matching bases. V was trimmed by 7 bases and J by 7 bases, leaving 14 bases between them. The CDR3 has 14 amino acids. The germline V gene encodes CDR1 MGHDK and CDR2 SYGVNS. CDR3 amino acids: CASIKAGQNSPLHF. CDR3 bases: TGTGCCAGCATCAAGGCAGGGCAGAATTCACCCCTCCACTTT.

As DNA, the CDR3 is TGTGCCAGCAGTTTCTCATACCCGGATTCCCAGAAGTTCTTC. Residues: CASSFSYPDSQKFF. The V and J genes are TRBV28 and TRBJ2-1; D unclear. V lost 3 bases to trimming and J lost 14 bases, with 20 bases between them. The CDR3 is 14 amino acids. Germline CDR1 is MDHEN and CDR2 is SYDVKM.

This chain links TRBV18 with TRBJ1-1, with D possibly matching TRBD1 (5 bases). Per germline, CDR1 KGHSH and CDR2 LQKENI. The CDR3 is 15 amino acids. V lost 3 bases and J lost 6, with 17 bases in between. The CDR3 here is CASSPLAGTISEAFF. CDR3 nucleotide sequence: TGTGCCAGCTCACCCCTCGCAGGGACGATTTCTGAAGCTTTCTTT.

The J gene is TRBJ2-1, the V gene TRBV7-3; TRBD2 agrees at 9 bases. The CDR3 loop spans 15 amino acids. Germline V gene lookup returns CDR1 SGHTA and CDR2 FQGTGA. Germline trimming cut 4 bases from V and 5 bases from J; bases unmatched to any gene: 6. CDR3 coding DNA: TGTGCCAGCAGCTCGGTAGCGGGAGCTCACAATGAGCAGTTCTTC. It encodes CASSSVAGAHNEQFF.

The chain couples TRBV18 to TRBJ2-2; D remains ambiguous. V was clipped by 2 bases and J by 7 bases, with 5 bases between them. This CDR3 comprises 12 residues. Germline CDR1 reads KGHSH; CDR2 reads LQKENI. CDR3 nucleotide sequence: TGTGCCAGCTCACCAGGCAACGGGGAGCTGTTTTTT. Translation: CASSPGNGELFF.

V is TRBV27 and J is TRBJ2-5, with D maybe TRBD2 (6 bases). V was shortened by 3 bases and J by 1 base, with 12 bases between the two germline ends. CDR3 length: 15 amino acids. From germline, CDR1 is MNHEY and CDR2 SMNVEV (reference sequence). CDR3 nucleotide sequence: TGTGCCAGCAGTTTTGCGGGGACCCTCCAAGAGACCCAGTACTTC. Protein product: CASSFAGTLQETQYF.

The genes are TRBV5-4 and TRBJ2-6; D unclear. Germline V CDR1 and CDR2: SGHNT, YYREEE (reference sequence). V shed 4 bases and J shed 0 bases, with 8 bases lying between them. The CDR3 is made up of 15 amino acids. The CDR3 reads CASSALDSGANVLTF. CDR3 nucleotides: TGTGCCAGCAGCGCTTTGGACTCTGGGGCCAACGTCCTGACTTTC.

J is TRBJ1-2 and V is TRBV6-6; no clear D gene. CDR3 length equals 13 residues. V gave up 6 bases and J gave up 4 bases, with 12 bases separating them. Looked up from germline, CDR1 is MNHNY and CDR2 is SVGAGI (reference sequence). The CDR3 DNA follows: TGTGCCAGCAGCCCTAAACCAAGCTATGGCTACACCTTC. Encoded protein: CASSPKPSYGYTF.

This chain uses TRBV4-3 with TRBJ1-4, with D possibly matching TRBD1 (6 bases). Trimming left V 0 bases short and J 8 bases short, with 22 bases between. CDR1 LGHNA and CDR2 YSLEER come from the germline V gene. There are 18 residues in the CDR3. DNA for the CDR3: TGCGCCAGCAGCCAAGAGGGGGCTGGGGGCGGGATCATGGAAAAACTGTTTTTT. Protein product: CASSQEGAGGGIMEKLFF.

The genes are TRBV5-1 and TRBJ1-4; TRBD1 agrees at 9 bases. The CDR3 loop spans 15 amino acids. The germline V gene has CDR1 SGHRS and CDR2 YFSETQ. With 3 bases clipped from V and 3 bases from J, the junction kept 3 bases outside the gene matches. The DNA of the CDR3 is TGCGCCAGCAGCTCTACAGGGGGCTCTAATGAAAAACTGTTTTTT. This sequence encodes CASSSTGGSNEKLFF.

The CDR3 region has the DNA TGCGCCAGCAGGGGCGGGGACAGCCATTATTCACCCCTCCACTTT. Its translation is CASRGGDSHYSPLHF. This chain links TRBV5-1 with TRBJ1-6; 7 bases map to TRBD1. The V gene's germline CDR1 is SGHRS and CDR2 YFSETQ. V shed 5 bases, J shed 8 bases, and the junction held 10 bases outside the gene matches. This CDR3 contains 15 residues.

The chain links TRBV3-1 (or the pseudogene TRBV3-2) to TRBJ2-2; D remains unclear. Germline CDR1 LGHDT, CDR2 YNNKEL (reference sequence). This CDR3 region has 14 residues. Trimming cost V 3 bases and J 1 base, with 6 bases left between them. The CDR3 spells CASSQAVNTGELFF. The CDR3, as DNA: TGTGCCAGCAGCCAGGCGGTGAACACCGGGGAGCTGTTTTTT.

The chain has TRBV4-2 and TRBJ1-2; 9 bases fit TRBD1. This CDR3 contains 15 residues. Losses at the gene ends were 3 bases for V and 11 bases for J; bases not matched to a gene: 13. Looked up from germline, CDR1 is LGHNA and CDR2 is YNFKEQ. CDR3 protein: CASSQKDSAGTGYTF. As DNA, the CDR3 is TGTGCCAGCAGCCAGAAAGACAGTGCGGGGACAGGGTACACCTTC.

A remark on this clone: This same CDR3 is encoded by further DNA sequences in the sample. The V and J genes are TRBV27 and TRBJ2-3, with D maybe TRBD1 (6 bases). In germline, CDR1 is MNHEY, CDR2 SMNVEV (reference sequence). This CDR3 is 14 amino acids long. With 5 bases removed from V and 0 bases from J, the gap between germline ends came to 9 bases. CDR3 in amino acids: CASSRQVSTDTQYF. The CDR3 DNA reads TGTGCCAGCAGTCGACAGGTTAGCACAGATACGCAGTATTTT.

The rearrangement links TRBV4-3 to TRBJ2-3; 7 bases are shared with TRBD1. The CDR3 has 15 residues. Per germline, CDR1 LGHNA and CDR2 YSLEER. After removal of 2 bases from V and 0 bases from J, the junction contained 2 bases not matched to a gene. The CDR3 spells CASSQRGQSTDTQYF. As DNA, the CDR3 is TGCGCCAGCAGCCAAAGGGGGCAAAGCACAGATACGCAGTATTTT.

The chain combines TRBV12-2 with TRBJ1-1; no check of the table's D call, TRBD1, against the DNA was made. TRBV12-2 counts as a pseudogene. This CDR3 spans 15 amino acids. The CDR3 nucleotides read TGTGCAAGTCGCCTGGGACAGGACTATGACACTGAAGCTTTCTTT. Its translation: CASRLGQDYDTEAFF.

The chain links TRBV7-8 to TRBJ1-3, with D possibly matching TRBD1 (5 bases). V was trimmed by 5 bases and J by 2 bases, leaving 13 bases between them. The CDR3 length is 15 residues. Germline loops: CDR1 SGHVS, CDR2 FQNEAQ. CDR3 amino acids: CASSPSKGTGNTIYF. The CDR3, as DNA: TGTGCCAGCAGCCCGAGTAAGGGGACTGGAAACACCATATATTTT.

The chain carries TRBV6-1 and TRBJ1-2, with D perhaps matching TRBD1 (5 bases). In germline, CDR1 is MNHNS, CDR2 SASEGT. Trimming cost V 3 bases and J 0 bases, with 5 bases left between them. CDR3 length equals 13 residues. CDR3 in DNA: TGTGCCAGCAGTGAGGACACTAACTATGGCTACACCTTC. Translated, it gives CASSEDTNYGYTF.

V gene TRBV7-6 combines with J gene TRBJ1-2, with 9 bases fitting TRBD1. This CDR3 comprises 15 residues. Per the germline V gene, CDR1 is SGHVS and CDR2 is FNYEAQ. J was trimmed by 6 bases and V by 1 base; bases with no gene match: 6. The CDR3 loop reads CASSLGVGTGNGYTF. CDR3 in DNA: TGTGCCAGCAGCTTAGGGGTCGGGACAGGGAATGGCTACACCTTC.

This sequence joins TRBV12-3 or TRBV12-4 and TRBJ1-1; D uncertain. The CDR3 length is 13 residues. With 7 bases removed from V and 0 bases from J, the gap between germline ends came to 9 bases. The CDR3: CASINLVNTEAFF. CDR3 nucleotide sequence: TGTGCCAGCATTAATTTGGTGAACACTGAAGCTTTCTTT.